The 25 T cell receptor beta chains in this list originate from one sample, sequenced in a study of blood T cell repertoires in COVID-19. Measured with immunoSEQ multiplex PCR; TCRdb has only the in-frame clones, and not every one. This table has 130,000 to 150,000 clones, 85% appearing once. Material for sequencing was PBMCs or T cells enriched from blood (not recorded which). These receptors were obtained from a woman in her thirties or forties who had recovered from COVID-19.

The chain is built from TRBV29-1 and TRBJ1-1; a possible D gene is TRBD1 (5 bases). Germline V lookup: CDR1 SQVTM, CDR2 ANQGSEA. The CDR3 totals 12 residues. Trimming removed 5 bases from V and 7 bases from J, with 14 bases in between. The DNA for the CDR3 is TGCAGCGTTATCCCGGGACTAAATGAAGCTTTCTTT. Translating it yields CSVIPGLNEAFF.

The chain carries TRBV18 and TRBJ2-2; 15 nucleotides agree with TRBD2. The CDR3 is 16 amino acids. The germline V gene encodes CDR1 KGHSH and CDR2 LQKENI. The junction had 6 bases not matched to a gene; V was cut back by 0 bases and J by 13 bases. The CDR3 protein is CASSPPLGLAGGLLFF. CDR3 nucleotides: TGTGCCAGCTCACCACCCCTCGGACTAGCGGGGGGGTTGCTGTTTTTT.

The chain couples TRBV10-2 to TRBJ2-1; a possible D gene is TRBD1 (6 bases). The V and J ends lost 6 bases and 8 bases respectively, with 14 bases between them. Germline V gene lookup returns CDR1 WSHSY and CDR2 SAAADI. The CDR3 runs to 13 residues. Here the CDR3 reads CASRETGSDEQFF. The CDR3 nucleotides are TGCGCCAGCAGGGAAACAGGGAGCGATGAGCAGTTCTTC.

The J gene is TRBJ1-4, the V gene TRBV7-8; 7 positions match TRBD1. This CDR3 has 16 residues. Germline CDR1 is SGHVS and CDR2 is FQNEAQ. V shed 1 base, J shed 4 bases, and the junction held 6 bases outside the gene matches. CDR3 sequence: CASSLGGGQRNEKLFF. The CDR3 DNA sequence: TGTGCCAGCAGCTTAGGAGGGGGACAGCGTAATGAAAAACTGTTTTTT. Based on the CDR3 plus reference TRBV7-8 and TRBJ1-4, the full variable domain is GAGVSQSPRYKVAKRGQDVALRCDPISGHVSLFWYQQALGQGPEFLTYFQNEAQLDKSGLPSDRFFAERPEGSVSTLKIQRTQQEDSAVYLCASSLGGGQRNEKLFFGSGTQLSVL.

CDR3 sequence: CASSSRTGLPEAFF. For the CDR3, the DNA is TGTGCCAGCAGCTCGAGGACAGGGCTGCCTGAAGCTTTCTTT. The V call is TRBV7-6, the J call TRBJ1-1; 8 nucleotides agree with TRBD1. Trimming removed 4 bases from V and 6 bases from J; junction bases left unmatched: 7. Germline V lookup: CDR1 SGHVS, CDR2 FNYEAQ. The CDR3 runs 14 residues.

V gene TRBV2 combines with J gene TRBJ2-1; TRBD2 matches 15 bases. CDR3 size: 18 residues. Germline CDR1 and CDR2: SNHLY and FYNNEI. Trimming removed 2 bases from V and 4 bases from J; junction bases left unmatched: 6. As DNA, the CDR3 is TGTGCCAGCAGTGAAACGTGGACTAGCGGGAGGGGTTACAATGAGCAGTTCTTC. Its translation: CASSETWTSGRGYNEQFF.

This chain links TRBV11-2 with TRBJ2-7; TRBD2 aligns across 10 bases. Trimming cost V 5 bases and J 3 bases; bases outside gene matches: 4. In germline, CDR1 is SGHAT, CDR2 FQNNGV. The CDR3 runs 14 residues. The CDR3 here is CASSPQRGGYEQYF. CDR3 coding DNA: TGTGCCAGCAGCCCTCAGCGGGGGGGCTACGAGCAGTACTTC.

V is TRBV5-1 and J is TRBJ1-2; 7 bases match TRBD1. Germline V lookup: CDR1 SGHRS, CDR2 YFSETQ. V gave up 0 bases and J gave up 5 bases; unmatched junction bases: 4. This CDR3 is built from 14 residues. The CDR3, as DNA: TGCGCCAGCAGCTTGGATCAGGGGGAATATGGCTACACCTTC. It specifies CASSLDQGEYGYTF.

The CDR3 DNA reads TGTGCCAGTAGTATAAGCATGGCGTGGAGCTCCTACAATGAGCAGTTCTTC. This sequence encodes CASSISMAWSSYNEQFF. This chain joins TRBV19 and TRBJ2-1, with D unclear. The CDR3 totals 17 residues. Germline V CDR1 and CDR2: LNHDA, SQIVND (reference sequence). V lost 2 bases to trimming and J lost 0 bases, with 14 bases between them.

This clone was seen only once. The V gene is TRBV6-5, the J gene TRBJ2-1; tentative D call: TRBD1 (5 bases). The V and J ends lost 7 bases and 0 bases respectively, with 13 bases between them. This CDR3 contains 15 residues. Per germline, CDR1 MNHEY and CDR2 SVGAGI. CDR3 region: CASTSGLGSYNEQFF. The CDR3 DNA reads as TGTGCCAGCACTTCAGGGTTGGGCTCCTACAATGAGCAGTTCTTC.

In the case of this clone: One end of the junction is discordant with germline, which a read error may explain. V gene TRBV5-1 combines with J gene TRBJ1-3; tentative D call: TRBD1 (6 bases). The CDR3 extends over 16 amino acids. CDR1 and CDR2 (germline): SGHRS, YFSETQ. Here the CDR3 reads CASSLDRVQDGDTIYF. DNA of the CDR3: TGCGCCAGCAGCTTGGACAGGGTTCAGGATGGAGACACCATATATTTT.

The CDR3, as DNA: TGTGCCAGCAGCCTTGGCTCTGCGGGGGTGGAGACCCAGTACTTC. Amino acids: CASSLGSAGVETQYF. The chain couples TRBV9 to TRBJ2-5; 7 bases agree with TRBD2. V was pared by 4 bases and J by 5 bases, with 11 bases of the junction left unmatched. CDR3 length: 15 residues. CDR1 and CDR2 (germline): SGDLS, YYNGEE.

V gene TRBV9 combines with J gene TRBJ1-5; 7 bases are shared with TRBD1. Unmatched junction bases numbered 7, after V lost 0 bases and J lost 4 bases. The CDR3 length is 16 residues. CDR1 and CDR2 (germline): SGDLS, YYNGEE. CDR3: CASSVGVEGANQPQHF. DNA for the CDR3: TGTGCCAGCAGCGTAGGGGTTGAGGGGGCTAATCAGCCCCAGCATTTT.

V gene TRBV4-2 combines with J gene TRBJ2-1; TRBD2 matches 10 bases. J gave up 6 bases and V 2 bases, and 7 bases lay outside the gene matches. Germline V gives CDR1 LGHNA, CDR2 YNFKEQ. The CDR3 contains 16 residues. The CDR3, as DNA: TGTGCCAGCAGCCAACCCAGCGGGAGGGACCGCAATGAGCAGTTCTTC. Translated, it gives CASSQPSGRDRNEQFF.

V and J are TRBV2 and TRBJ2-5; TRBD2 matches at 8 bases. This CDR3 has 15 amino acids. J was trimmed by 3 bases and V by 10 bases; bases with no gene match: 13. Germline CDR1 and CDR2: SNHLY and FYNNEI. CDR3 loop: CATSPGPGLEETQYF. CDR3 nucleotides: TGTGCCACTTCCCCGGGGCCGGGACTAGAAGAGACCCAGTACTTC.

CDR3 nucleotide sequence: TGTGCCAGCAGCTTACAGGGGCGAAAGCAGTACTTC. Translated: CASSLQGRKQYF. This chain joins TRBV5-8 and TRBJ2-7; 7 positions agree with TRBD1. The CDR3 totals 12 residues. The trim removed 2 bases at V and 8 bases at J, leaving 4 bases unmatched. Per the germline V gene, CDR1 is SGHTS and CDR2 is YDEGEE.

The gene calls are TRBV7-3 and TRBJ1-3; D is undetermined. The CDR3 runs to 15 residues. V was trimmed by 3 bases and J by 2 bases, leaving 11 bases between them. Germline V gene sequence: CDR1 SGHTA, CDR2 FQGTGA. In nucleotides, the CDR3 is TGTGCCAGCAGCTTTTCCGGGGAGGCTGGAAACACCATATATTTT. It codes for CASSFSGEAGNTIYF.

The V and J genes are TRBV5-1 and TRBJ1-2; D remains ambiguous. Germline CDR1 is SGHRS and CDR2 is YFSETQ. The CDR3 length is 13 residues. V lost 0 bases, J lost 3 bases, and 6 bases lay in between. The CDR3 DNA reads TGCGCCAGCAGCTTGGAGGGAGACTATGGCTACACCTTC. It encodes CASSLEGDYGYTF. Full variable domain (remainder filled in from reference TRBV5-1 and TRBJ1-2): KAGVTQTPRYLIKTRGQQVTLSCSPISGHRSVSWYQQTPGQGLQFLFEYFSETQRNKGNFPGRFSGRQFSNSRSEMNVSTLELGDSALYLCASSLEGDYGYTFGSGTRLTVV.

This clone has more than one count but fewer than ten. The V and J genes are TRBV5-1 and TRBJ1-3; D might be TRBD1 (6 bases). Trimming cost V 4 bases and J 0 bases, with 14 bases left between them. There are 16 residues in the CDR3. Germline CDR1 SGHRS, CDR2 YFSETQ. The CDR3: CASSGRDNYSGNTIYF. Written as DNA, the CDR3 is TGCGCCAGCAGCGGACGGGACAACTACTCTGGAAACACCATATATTTT. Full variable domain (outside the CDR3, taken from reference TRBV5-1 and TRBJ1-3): KAGVTQTPRYLIKTRGQQVTLSCSPISGHRSVSWYQQTPGQGLQFLFEYFSETQRNKGNFPGRFSGRQFSNSRSEMNVSTLELGDSALYLCASSGRDNYSGNTIYFGEGSWLTVV.

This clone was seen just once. In DNA, the CDR3 is TGCGCCAGCAGCTCCCGACAGGGGGCGGGGGAGCAGTACTTC. It encodes CASSSRQGAGEQYF. The chain employs TRBV5-1 and TRBJ2-7; 10 bases align to TRBD1. This CDR3 comprises 14 residues. Germline V lookup: CDR1 SGHRS, CDR2 YFSETQ. V lost 3 bases, J lost 7 bases, and 7 bases stayed unmatched.

DNA of the CDR3: TGTGCCAGCAGCTTATCTACAGGCCACACTGAAGCTTTCTTT. It specifies CASSLSTGHTEAFF. The chain employs TRBV7-9 and TRBJ1-1, with D possibly TRBD1 on 5 matching bases. V dropped 2 bases and J dropped 3 bases, with 10 bases sitting between them. Germline values: CDR1 SEHNR, CDR2 FQNEAQ (reference sequence). The CDR3 loop spans 14 amino acids.

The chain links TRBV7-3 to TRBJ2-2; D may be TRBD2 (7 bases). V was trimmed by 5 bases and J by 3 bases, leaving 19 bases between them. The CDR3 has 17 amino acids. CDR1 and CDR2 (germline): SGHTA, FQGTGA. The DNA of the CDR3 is TGTGCCAGCAGCCGGGGGGCGGCGGGAGTCGACACCGGGGAGCTGTTTTTT. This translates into CASSRGAAGVDTGELFF.

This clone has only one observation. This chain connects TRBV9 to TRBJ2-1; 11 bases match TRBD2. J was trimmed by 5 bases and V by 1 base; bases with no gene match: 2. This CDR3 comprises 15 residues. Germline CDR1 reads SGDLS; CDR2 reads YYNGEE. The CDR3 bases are TGTGCCAGCAGCGTAATAGCGGGAGGGGACAATGAGCAGTTCTTC. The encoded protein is CASSVIAGGDNEQFF.

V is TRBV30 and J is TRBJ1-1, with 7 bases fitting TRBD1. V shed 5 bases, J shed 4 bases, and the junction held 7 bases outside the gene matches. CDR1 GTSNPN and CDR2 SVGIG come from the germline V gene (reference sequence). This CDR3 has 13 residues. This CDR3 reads CAWGLTGATEAFF. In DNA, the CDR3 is TGTGCCTGGGGGCTCACAGGGGCCACTGAAGCTTTCTTT.

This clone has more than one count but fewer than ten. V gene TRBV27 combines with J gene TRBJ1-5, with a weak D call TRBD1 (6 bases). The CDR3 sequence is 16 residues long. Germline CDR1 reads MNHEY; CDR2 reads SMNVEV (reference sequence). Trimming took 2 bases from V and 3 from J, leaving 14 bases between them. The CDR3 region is CASSLKPTGYNQPQHF. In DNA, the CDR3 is TGTGCCAGCAGTTTAAAACCTACAGGGTACAATCAGCCCCAGCATTTT.